These T cell receptor beta chains were read from a single sample in a study of cytomegalovirus exposure and HLA in healthy donors. Produced via immunoSEQ multiplex PCR; TCRdb's table is partial and in-frame only. Of some 140,000 clones listed, approximately 77% are singletons. Sequenced: PBMCs. Receptors originate from a woman between 40 and 50 years old in good health and CMV-seronegative. Both conserved end residues are part of each CDR3. The order of the fields is CDR3 DNA, CDR3 protein, D gene, clone size, J gene, V gene. The D gene is left open where the match is weak. Size values are once, few and many counts, or a class for expanded clones, and some rows have none.

TGTGCCAGTAGTATAGTTCCGGACAGGGCGAATGGCTACACCTTC | CASSIVPDRANGYTF | TRBD1 | NA | TRBJ1-2 | TRBV19
TGTGCCAGCAGCTGGACGGGGGGAGGGGAGACCCAGTACTTC | CASSWTGGGETQYF | TRBD2 | NA | TRBJ2-5 | TRBV7-9
TGTGCCAGCACCAACTCGGGGGGCGGTTCCGGGGAGCTGTTTTTT | CASTNSGGGSGELFF | NA | NA | TRBJ2-2 | TRBV7-9
TGTGCCAGCAGTTACTGGACAGGGGATGAAAAACTGTTTTTT | CASSYWTGDEKLFF | TRBD1 | NA | TRBJ1-4 | TRBV28
TGTGCCAGCAGCCAAGTTAACAGATTGGGCGGGGCTGGCTACACCTTC | CASSQVNRLGGAGYTF | NA | NA | TRBJ1-2 | TRBV14
TGTGCCAGCAGTCCTTTGGACAGGGGGGCCTTCGCCGCGCAGTATTTT | CASSPLDRGAFAAQYF | TRBD1 | NA | TRBJ2-3 | TRBV6-6
TGTGCCAGCAGGCCGACCTCGCGGGGATCGGGGGAGACCCAGTACTTC | CASRPTSRGSGETQYF | NA | NA | TRBJ2-5 | TRBV5-6
TGTGCCAGCAGCTCGGGGGGGGCCAGCACAGATACGCAGTATTTT | CASSSGGASTDTQYF | TRBD2 | NA | TRBJ2-3 | TRBV6-5
TGTGCCAGCAGAGGGAGGGCAGGGGGCAACGAGCAGTACTTC | CASRGRAGGNEQYF | NA | NA | TRBJ2-7 | TRBV2
TGTGCCAGCAGCGTAGGCATTGGGCAGGGTTCACCCCTCCACTTT | CASSVGIGQGSPLHF | NA | NA | TRBJ1-6 | TRBV9
TGTGCCAGCAGCTTGGACATGGACAGCGTCTATGGCTACACCTTC | CASSLDMDSVYGYTF | NA | NA | TRBJ1-2 | TRBV5-4
TGTGCCAGCAGCTTGGGGACTAGATACACAGATACGCAGTATTTT | CASSLGTRYTDTQYF | TRBD2 | NA | TRBJ2-3 | TRBV5-6
TGTGCCAGCAGCCAAACAGGGGACCGAAGTTTACCCCTCCACTTT | CASSQTGDRSLPLHF | TRBD1 | NA | TRBJ1-6 | TRBV6-5
TGTGCCAGCAGCAGCGGACAGGGGGCCTACAATGAGCAGTTCTTC | CASSSGQGAYNEQFF | TRBD1 | NA | TRBJ2-1 | TRBV14
TGTGCCAGCTCACCCCTAAACACTGAAGCTTTCTTT | CASSPLNTEAFF | NA | NA | TRBJ1-1 | TRBV18
TGTGCCAGCAGTCTTGTTCGGGGTCAAAACTATGGCTACACCTTC | CASSLVRGQNYGYTF | NA | NA | TRBJ1-2 | TRBV28
TGTGCCAGAAGCTTAGCTGTCGGGTCAGGGGGCGTTTCCTATGGCTACACCTTC | CARSLAVGSGGVSYGYTF | NA | NA | TRBJ1-2 | TRBV7-5
TGTGCCAGCAGTTACTCGAGTGGTTTCACAGATACGCAGTATTTT | CASSYSSGFTDTQYF | NA | NA | TRBJ2-3 | TRBV6-6
TGTGCCAGCAGCTCCCCCGGGAATGGCAACTATGGCTACACCTTC | CASSSPGNGNYGYTF | NA | NA | TRBJ1-2 | TRBV5-4
TGTGCCAGCATATGGACTAGCGGGGGGCGAAGCACAGATACGCAGTATTTT | CASIWTSGGRSTDTQYF | TRBD2 | NA | TRBJ2-3 | TRBV4-2
TGTGCCAGCAGCTCGGGACAGCCAGGGCAAGAGACCCAGTACTTC | CASSSGQPGQETQYF | TRBD1 | NA | TRBJ2-5 | TRBV5-8
TGTGCCGCAACTAGCGGGGGGGCCGGGGAGCTGTTTTTT | CAATSGGAGELFF | TRBD2 | NA | TRBJ2-2 | TRBV10-3
TGTGCCAGCAGAAAAAGCGGGAGCAATCAGCCCCAGCATTTT | CASRKSGSNQPQHF | NA | NA | TRBJ1-5 | TRBV27
TGTGCCAGCAGCGCCACAGGGGGCATCACTGAAGCTTTCTTT | CASSATGGITEAFF | TRBD1 | NA | TRBJ1-1 | TRBV5-4
TGTGCCAGCAGCTCGGACAGCCATCAGCCCCAGCATTTT | CASSSDSHQPQHF | NA | NA | TRBJ1-5 | TRBV7-2
TGCGCCAGCAGTGAGTCGCGGGGGGGAACTGAAGCTTTCTTT | CASSESRGGTEAFF | NA | NA | TRBJ1-1 | TRBV10-1
TGCGCCAGCAGCTTCCGGGACATGAAAGATTCACCCCTCCACTTT | CASSFRDMKDSPLHF | NA | NA | TRBJ1-6 | TRBV5-1
TGCGCCAGCAGCTTGGGTGGCGCGGGGGGACGCTACAATGAGCAGTTCTTC | CASSLGGAGGRYNEQFF | TRBD2 | NA | TRBJ2-1 | TRBV5-1
TGTGCCAGCAGTCTCAATCAGCCCCAGCATTTT | CASSLNQPQHF | NA | NA | TRBJ1-5 | TRBV28
TGCAGCGTGGTGCGGGGACAGGGGGCTCATGAGCAGTTCTTC | CSVVRGQGAHEQFF | TRBD1 | NA | TRBJ2-1 | TRBV29-1
TGTGCCAGCTCACCCACTCGGGGGGTGACAGATACGCAGTATTTT | CASSPTRGVTDTQYF | TRBD2 | NA | TRBJ2-3 | TRBV18
TGCGCCAGCAGCCAAGAAACTAGTTCGGGCACAGATACGCAGTATTTT | CASSQETSSGTDTQYF | NA | NA | TRBJ2-3 | TRBV4-1
TGCGCCAGCAGCTCCACCCGGACTGATCCCTATGGGGCCAACGTCCTGACTTTC | CASSSTRTDPYGANVLTF | NA | NA | TRBJ2-6 | TRBV5-1
TGTGCCACCAGCAGAGAGGACAGGGAAGTGTGGGGCTACACCTTC | CATSREDREVWGYTF | TRBD1 | NA | TRBJ1-2 | TRBV15
TGTGCTAGTGGTTTGGAGAGGACTGAAGCTTTCTTT | CASGLERTEAFF | NA | NA | TRBJ1-1 | TRBV12-5
TGTGCCAGCAGCGTAGACCCCGGGACAGTGTTCTACGAGCAGTACTTC | CASSVDPGTVFYEQYF | TRBD1 | NA | TRBJ2-7 | TRBV9
TGCAGCGTTGGGGGGCATGGGGCCAACGTCCTGACTTTC | CSVGGHGANVLTF | NA | NA | TRBJ2-6 | TRBV29-1
TGTGCCAGTAGTATTCCACAGGGGGCGCGGAATCAGCCCCAGCATTTT | CASSIPQGARNQPQHF | TRBD1 | NA | TRBJ1-5 | TRBV19
TGTGCCAGCAGCCCCCGCCCAGGGAAATATGGCTACACCTTC | CASSPRPGKYGYTF | NA | few | TRBJ1-2 | TRBV7-2
TGCGCCAGCAGCCAAGAGTGGCAGGCCTCCTACGAGCAGTACTTC | CASSQEWQASYEQYF | NA | NA | TRBJ2-7 | TRBV4-1
TGCGCCAGCAGCGACCTGGCTGCCACAGACCTCTACACCTTC | CASSDLAATDLYTF | NA | NA | TRBJ1-2 | TRBV5-1
TGTGCCAGCTCACCACCCGGACAGGGGACGAACACTGAAGCTTTCTTT | CASSPPGQGTNTEAFF | TRBD1 | NA | TRBJ1-1 | TRBV18
TGCAGCGTAAAATCCGGGACACTAAACACCGGGGAGCTGTTTTTT | CSVKSGTLNTGELFF | NA | NA | TRBJ2-2 | TRBV29-1